This T cell receptor beta chain was sequenced during a study of T cells in Graves' hyperthyroidism and ophthalmopathy. General observations from the study: A median 6.5 months before onset, the model predicted ophthalmopathy. Most expanded thyroid clonotypes above 0.001 also appeared in blood.

This clonotype was found once. Its matching antigen is unknown. A patient was excluded if there was uncontrolled infection, other autoimmune disease, pregnancy or lactation. TCR beta CDR3 regions were amplified from RNA. A first-round RT-PCR of the TCR CDR3 used the HTBI primer set. TCRdb reprocessed the multiplex PCR reads with MiXCR, giving one entry per CDR3 protein. The repertoire includes approximately 380,000 distinct CDR3 sequences, 15% to 20% of them detected once, and 35% to 45% sits in the top ten. This clonotype originated in a man in his late teens or twenties with Graves' ophthalmopathy. Sequencing was performed on blood.

The CDR3 DNA reads TGTGCCAGCAGCCCAGCCGCCACAGGGATAGGAGAGACCCAGTACTTC. This codes for CASSPAATGIGETQYF. The chain carries TRBV7-3 and TRBJ2-5, with D tentatively TRBD1 (6 bases). V lost 5 bases and J lost 4, with 20 bases in between. Germline CDR1 and CDR2: SGHTA and FQGTGA. CDR3 length: 16 residues.